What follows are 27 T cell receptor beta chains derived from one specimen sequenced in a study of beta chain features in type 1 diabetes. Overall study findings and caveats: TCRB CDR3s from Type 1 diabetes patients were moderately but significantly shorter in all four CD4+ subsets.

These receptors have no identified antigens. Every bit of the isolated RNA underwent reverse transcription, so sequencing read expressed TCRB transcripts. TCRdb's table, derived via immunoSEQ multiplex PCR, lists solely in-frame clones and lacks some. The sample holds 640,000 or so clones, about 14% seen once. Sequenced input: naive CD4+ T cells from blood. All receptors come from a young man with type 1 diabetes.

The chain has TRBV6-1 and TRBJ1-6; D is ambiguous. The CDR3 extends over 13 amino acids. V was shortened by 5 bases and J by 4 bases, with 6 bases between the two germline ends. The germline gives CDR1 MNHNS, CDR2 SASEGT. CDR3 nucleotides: TGTGCCAGCAGTCGAGATTATAATTCACCCCTCCACTTT. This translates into CASSRDYNSPLHF.

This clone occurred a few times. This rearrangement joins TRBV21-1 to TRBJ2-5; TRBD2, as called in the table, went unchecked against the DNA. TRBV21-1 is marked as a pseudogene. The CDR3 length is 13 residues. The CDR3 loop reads CASSKVLEETQYF. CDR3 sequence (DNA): TGTGCCAGCAGCAAAGTTTTGGAGGAGACCCAGTACTTC.

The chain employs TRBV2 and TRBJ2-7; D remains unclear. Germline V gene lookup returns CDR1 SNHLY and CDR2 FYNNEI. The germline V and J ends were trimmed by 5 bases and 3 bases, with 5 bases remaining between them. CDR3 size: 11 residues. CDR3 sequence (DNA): TGTGCCAGCAGTTCGGGCTACGAGCAGTACTTC. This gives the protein CASSSGYEQYF.

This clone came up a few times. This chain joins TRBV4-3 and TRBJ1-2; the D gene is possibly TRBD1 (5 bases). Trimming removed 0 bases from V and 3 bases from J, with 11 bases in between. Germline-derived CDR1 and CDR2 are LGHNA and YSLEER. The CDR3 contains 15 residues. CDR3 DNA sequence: TGCGCCAGCAGCCAAGATCGGGCCAGGGACTATGGCTACACCTTC. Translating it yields CASSQDRARDYGYTF.

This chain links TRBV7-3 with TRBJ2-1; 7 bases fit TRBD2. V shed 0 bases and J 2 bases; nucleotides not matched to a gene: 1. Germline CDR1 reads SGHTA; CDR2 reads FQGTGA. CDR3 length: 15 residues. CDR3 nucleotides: TGTGCCAGCAGCTTAACCGGGGGGACCTACAATGAGCAGTTCTTC. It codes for CASSLTGGTYNEQFF.

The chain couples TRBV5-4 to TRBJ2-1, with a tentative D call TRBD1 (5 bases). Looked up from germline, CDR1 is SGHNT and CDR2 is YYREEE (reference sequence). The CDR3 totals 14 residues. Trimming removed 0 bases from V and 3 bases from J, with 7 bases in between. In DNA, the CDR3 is TGTGCCAGCAGCTTGGAGGGGCACTACAATGAGCAGTTCTTC. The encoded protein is CASSLEGHYNEQFF.

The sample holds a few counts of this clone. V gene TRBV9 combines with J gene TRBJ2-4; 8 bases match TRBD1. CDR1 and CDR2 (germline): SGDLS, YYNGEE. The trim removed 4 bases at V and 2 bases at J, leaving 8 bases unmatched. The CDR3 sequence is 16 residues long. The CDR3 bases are TGTGCCAGCAGCCTGGACAGGGCATCGACCAAAAACATTCAGTACTTC. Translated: CASSLDRASTKNIQYF.

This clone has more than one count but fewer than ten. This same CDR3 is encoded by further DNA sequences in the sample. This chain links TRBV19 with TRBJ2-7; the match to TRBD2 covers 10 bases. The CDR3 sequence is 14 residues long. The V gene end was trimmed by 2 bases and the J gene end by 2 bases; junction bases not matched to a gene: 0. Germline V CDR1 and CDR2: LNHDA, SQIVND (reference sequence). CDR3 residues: CASSILAGAYEQYF. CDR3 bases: TGTGCCAGTAGTATACTAGCGGGGGCCTACGAGCAGTACTTC.

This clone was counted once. The CDR3 loop is CASGLVGGGEAFF. In DNA, the CDR3 is TGTGCTAGTGGTTTGGTAGGGGGAGGGGAAGCTTTCTTT. The chain has TRBV12-5 and TRBJ1-1; perhaps TRBD1 as D (6 bases). There are 13 residues in the CDR3. The V end lost 0 bases, the J end lost 8 bases, and 10 bases lay between the germline ends. The germline V gene encodes CDR1 LGHNT and CDR2 FRNRAP.

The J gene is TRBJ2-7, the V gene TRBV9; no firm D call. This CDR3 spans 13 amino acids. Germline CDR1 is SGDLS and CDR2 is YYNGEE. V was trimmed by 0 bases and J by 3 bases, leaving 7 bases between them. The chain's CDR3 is CASSVGALYEQYF. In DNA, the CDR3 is TGTGCCAGCAGCGTAGGAGCTCTCTACGAGCAGTACTTC.

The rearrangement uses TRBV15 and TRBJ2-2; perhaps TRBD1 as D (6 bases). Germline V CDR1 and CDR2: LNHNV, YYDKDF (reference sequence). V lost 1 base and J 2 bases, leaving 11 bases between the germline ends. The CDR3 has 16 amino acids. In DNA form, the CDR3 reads TGTGCCACCAGCAGAGCCCCGACAGGAAACACCGGGGAGCTGTTTTTT. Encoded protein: CATSRAPTGNTGELFF.

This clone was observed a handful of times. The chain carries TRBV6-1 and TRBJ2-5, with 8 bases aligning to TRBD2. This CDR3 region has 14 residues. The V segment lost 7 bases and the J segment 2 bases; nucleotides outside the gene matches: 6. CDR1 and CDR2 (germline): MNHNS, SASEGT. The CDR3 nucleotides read TGTGCCAGCACAGCGGGGGATTCTCAAGAGACCCAGTACTTC. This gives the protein CASTAGDSQETQYF.

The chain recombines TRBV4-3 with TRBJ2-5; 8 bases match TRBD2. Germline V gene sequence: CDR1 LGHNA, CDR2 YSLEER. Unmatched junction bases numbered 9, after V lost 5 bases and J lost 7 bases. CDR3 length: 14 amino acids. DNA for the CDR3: TGCGCCAGCAGCTTAGACGGGGGGGCTGTGACCCAGTACTTC. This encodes CASSLDGGAVTQYF.

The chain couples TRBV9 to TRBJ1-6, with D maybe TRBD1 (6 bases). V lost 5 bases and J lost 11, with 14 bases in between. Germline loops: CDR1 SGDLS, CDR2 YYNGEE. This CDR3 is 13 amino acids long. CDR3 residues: CASSDRPGAPLHF. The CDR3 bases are TGTGCCAGCAGTGACAGGCCCGGGGCACCCCTCCACTTT.

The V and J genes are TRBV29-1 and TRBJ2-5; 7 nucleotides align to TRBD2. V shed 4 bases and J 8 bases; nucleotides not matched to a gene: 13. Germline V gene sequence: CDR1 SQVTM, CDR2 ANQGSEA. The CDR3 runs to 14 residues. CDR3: CSVVTGGTAETQYF. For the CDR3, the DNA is TGCAGCGTTGTAACGGGAGGAACCGCGGAAACCCAGTACTTC.

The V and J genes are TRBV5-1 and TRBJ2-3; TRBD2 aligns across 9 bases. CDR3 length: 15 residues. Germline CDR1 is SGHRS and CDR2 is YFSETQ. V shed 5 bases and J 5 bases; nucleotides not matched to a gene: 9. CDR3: CASRLRGRGIDTQYF. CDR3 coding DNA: TGCGCCAGCAGGCTGCGCGGGAGGGGTATAGATACGCAGTATTTT.

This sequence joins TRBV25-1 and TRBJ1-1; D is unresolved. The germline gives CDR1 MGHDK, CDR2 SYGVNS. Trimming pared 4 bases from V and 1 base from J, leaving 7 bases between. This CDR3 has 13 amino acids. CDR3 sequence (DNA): TGTGCCAGCAGTGCGGCCGGGAACACTGAAGCTTTCTTT. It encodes CASSAAGNTEAFF.

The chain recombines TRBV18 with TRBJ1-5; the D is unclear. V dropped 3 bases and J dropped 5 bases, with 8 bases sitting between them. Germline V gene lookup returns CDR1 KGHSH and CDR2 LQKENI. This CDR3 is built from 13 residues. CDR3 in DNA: TGTGCCAGCTCACCCGACAATGATCAGCCCCAGCATTTT. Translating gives CASSPDNDQPQHF.

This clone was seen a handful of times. In DNA, the CDR3 is TGTGCCAGCAGTTTGACGGCACAGGGAACCTACGAGCAGTACTTC. Translating gives CASSLTAQGTYEQYF. This chain links TRBV7-2 with TRBJ2-7, with a tentative D call TRBD1 (6 bases). The V gene lost 6 bases and the J gene lost 2 bases, with 17 bases spanning the gap. Per the germline V gene, CDR1 is SGHTA and CDR2 is FQGNSA. This CDR3 is 15 amino acids long.

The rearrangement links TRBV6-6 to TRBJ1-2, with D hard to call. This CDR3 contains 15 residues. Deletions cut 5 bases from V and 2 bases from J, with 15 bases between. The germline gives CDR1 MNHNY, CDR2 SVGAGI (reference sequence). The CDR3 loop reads CASSNGGRENYGYTF. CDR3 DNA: TGTGCCAGCAGTAACGGAGGAAGGGAGAACTATGGCTACACCTTC.

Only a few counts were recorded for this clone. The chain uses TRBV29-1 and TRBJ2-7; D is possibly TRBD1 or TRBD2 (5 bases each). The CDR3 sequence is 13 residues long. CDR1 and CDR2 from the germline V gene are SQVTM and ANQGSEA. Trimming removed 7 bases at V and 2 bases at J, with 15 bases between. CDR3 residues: CSGYGGEPYEQYF. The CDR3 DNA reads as TGCAGCGGATATGGGGGAGAACCCTACGAGCAGTACTTC.

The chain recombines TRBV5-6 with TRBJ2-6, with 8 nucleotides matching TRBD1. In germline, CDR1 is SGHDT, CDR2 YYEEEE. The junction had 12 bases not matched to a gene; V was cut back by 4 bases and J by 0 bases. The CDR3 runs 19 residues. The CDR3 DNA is TGTGCCAGCAGCACGAAGGGACAGGCCCTGTCCTCTGGGGCCAACGTCCTGACTTTC. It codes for CASSTKGQALSSGANVLTF.

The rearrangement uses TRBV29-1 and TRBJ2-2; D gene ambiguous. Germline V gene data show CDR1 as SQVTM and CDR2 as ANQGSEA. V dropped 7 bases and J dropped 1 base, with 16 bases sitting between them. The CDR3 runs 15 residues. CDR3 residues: CSATVPPGNTGELFF. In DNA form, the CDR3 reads TGCAGCGCTACAGTTCCACCCGGGAACACCGGGGAGCTGTTTTTT.

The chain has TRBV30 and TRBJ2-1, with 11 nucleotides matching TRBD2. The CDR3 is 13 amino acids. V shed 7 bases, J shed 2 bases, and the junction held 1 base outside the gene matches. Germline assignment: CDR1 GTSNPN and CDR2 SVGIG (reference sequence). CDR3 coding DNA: TGTGCCTCGACTAGCGGGGCCTACAATGAGCAGTTCTTC. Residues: CASTSGAYNEQFF.

CDR3 in DNA: TGTGCCAGTAGTGCCGGTAGACCTAACTATGGCTACACCTTC. This codes for CASSAGRPNYGYTF. The chain links TRBV19 to TRBJ1-2; D is ambiguous. This CDR3 contains 14 residues. CDR1 and CDR2 from the germline V gene are LNHDA and SQIVND (reference sequence). The ends were cut back, 5 bases at V and 0 bases at J, with 10 bases in the middle.

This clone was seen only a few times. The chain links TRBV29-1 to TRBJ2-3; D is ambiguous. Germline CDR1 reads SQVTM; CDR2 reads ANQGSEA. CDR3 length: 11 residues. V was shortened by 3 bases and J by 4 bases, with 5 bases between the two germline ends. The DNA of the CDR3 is TGCAGCGTTGATCGCTCAGATACGCAGTATTTT. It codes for CSVDRSDTQYF.

The DNA of the CDR3 is TGTGCCAGCAAACAAGGGCCTAACTATGGCTACACCTTC. Translation gives CASKQGPNYGYTF. This chain joins TRBV28 and TRBJ1-2; no clear D. Germline-derived CDR1 and CDR2 are MDHEN and SYDVKM. The CDR3 runs to 13 residues. V was trimmed by 7 bases and J by 0 bases, leaving 9 bases between them.